Below, 14 T cell receptor beta chains from the same sample are listed, as sequenced in a study of shared clonotypes between healthy human individuals (dated by TCRdb to 2019 to 2021). Library construction relied on the immunoSEQ multiplex PCR assay. The table comes from immuneACCESS by way of TCRdb, which keeps in-frame sequences with V and J called. Part of the clones is missing from these tables; in studies checked, under half for an unresolved V gene and the rest for unknown reasons. This sample lists 2,500,000 or so clones; approximately 93% were detected once. The ten largest clones take up 0.36% of the sample. Sequences were obtained from naive CD4+ T cells from PBMCs. Read against the paper, the sample's cell subset or site label means: CD45RA+ positively selected. The receptors derive from a man aged 18 to 29 in good health. Some clones in this sample may be carry-over from other donors' samples.

About this clone: The same CDR3 can be traced to other DNA sequences in this sample. This chain connects TRBV7-3 to TRBJ2-3, with TRBD2 matching 8 bases. V dropped 5 bases and J dropped 5; count of bases not matched to a gene: 9. The germline V gene has CDR1 SGHTA and CDR2 FQGTGA. This CDR3 has 15 amino acids. In nucleotides, the CDR3 is TGTGCCAGCAGCACCGTGGGGCTAGCGGGAGATACGCAGTATTTT. As protein: CASSTVGLAGDTQYF. Based on the CDR3 plus reference TRBV7-3 and TRBJ2-3, the full variable domain is GAGVSQTPSNKVTEKGKYVELRCDPISGHTALYWYRQSLGQGPEFLIYFQGTGAADDSGLPNDRFFAVRPEGSVSTLKIQRTERGDSAVYLCASSTVGLAGDTQYFGPGTRLTVL.

The genes are TRBV7-2 and TRBJ2-1; D may be TRBD2 (5 bases). This CDR3 is built from 12 residues. V was trimmed by 1 base and J by 9 bases, leaving 7 bases between them. Germline CDR1 is SGHTA and CDR2 is FQGNSA. In nucleotides, the CDR3 is TGTGCCAGCAGCTTAGAGGGAGTTGAGCAGTTCTTC. This sequence encodes CASSLEGVEQFF.

J is TRBJ1-2 and V is TRBV6-5, with D possibly being TRBD1 (6 bases). This CDR3 comprises 15 residues. Germline V CDR1 and CDR2: MNHEY, SVGAGI. The V and J ends lost 2 bases and 8 bases respectively, with 18 bases between them. The CDR3 loop is CASSYGGGRFRGYTF. CDR3 DNA sequence: TGTGCCAGCAGTTACGGTGGGGGCCGGTTTCGAGGCTACACCTTC.

This clone was observed a single time. The chain employs TRBV6-6 and TRBJ2-3; D gene unclear. From germline, CDR1 is MNHNY and CDR2 SVGAGI (reference sequence). The CDR3 runs 15 residues. The V gene lost 1 base and the J gene lost 2 bases, with 10 bases spanning the gap. The CDR3 DNA is TGTGCCAGCAGTTACTACGGCGGAACCACAGATACGCAGTATTTT. This sequence encodes CASSYYGGTTDTQYF.

The CDR3 DNA is TGTGCCAGCAGTTTATATATGGGCGGGACAGGGACTGGAAACACCATATATTTT. This sequence encodes CASSLYMGGTGTGNTIYF. The genes are TRBV28 and TRBJ1-3, with TRBD1 identical over 9 bases. The germline CDR1 and CDR2 sequences are MDHEN and SYDVKM. With 1 base clipped from V and 2 bases from J, the junction kept 9 bases outside the gene matches. This CDR3 has 18 amino acids.

V usage is TRBV30 and J usage is TRBJ2-1, with D perhaps TRBD1 or TRBD2 (6 bases each). The CDR3 length is 11 residues. Germline V lookup: CDR1 GTSNPN, CDR2 SVGIG (reference sequence). The V and J ends lost 0 bases and 11 bases respectively, with 8 bases between them. The CDR3 region is CAWSVRGQQFF. The CDR3 coding sequence is TGTGCCTGGAGTGTACGGGGGCAGCAGTTCTTC. The variable domain in full, with the rest retrieved from reference TRBV30 and TRBJ2-1, is SQTIHQWPATLVQPVGSPLSLECTVEGTSNPNLYWYRQAAGRGLQLLFYSVGIGQISSEVPQNLSASRPQDRQFILSSKKLLLSDSGFYLCAWSVRGQQFFGPGTRLTVL.

In this sample, this clone turned up a few times. The J gene is TRBJ1-5, the V gene TRBV29-1, with D unclear. The CDR3 length is 13 residues. V was clipped by 4 bases and J by 5 bases, with 12 bases between them. Germline V gene data show CDR1 as SQVTM and CDR2 as ANQGSEA. The CDR3 spells CSVGSRTDQPQHF. The CDR3 coding sequence is TGCAGCGTTGGCAGCAGGACCGATCAGCCCCAGCATTTT.

The rearrangement links TRBV27 to TRBJ1-6; TRBD1 is a possible D gene (5 bases). The CDR3 runs 15 residues. Germline V CDR1 and CDR2: MNHEY, SMNVEV (reference sequence). V was shortened by 7 bases and J by 2 bases, with 12 bases between the two germline ends. CDR3 region: CASTIGTAYNSPLHF. The CDR3, as DNA: TGTGCCAGCACTATCGGGACGGCCTATAATTCACCCCTCCACTTT.

The rearrangement joins TRBV19 to TRBJ1-4; no clear D gene. Looked up from germline, CDR1 is LNHDA and CDR2 is SQIVND (reference sequence). This CDR3 is 15 amino acids long. Between the trimmed V and J ends, which lost 6 bases and 3 bases, there was a span of 14 bases. The CDR3 nucleotides read TGTGCCAGTAGATACTACCGAGGAGCTAATGAAAAACTGTTTTTT. Amino acids: CASRYYRGANEKLFF.

In DNA form, the CDR3 reads TGTGCCAGCACCGGGACAGGGAGTATTCCAACTAATGAAAAACTGTTTTTT. It encodes CASTGTGSIPTNEKLFF. J is TRBJ1-4 and V is TRBV19; 9 bases map to TRBD1. The CDR3 has 17 residues. CDR1 is LNHDA and CDR2 is SQIVND in the germline V gene (reference sequence). With 9 bases clipped from V and 0 bases from J, the junction kept 11 bases outside the gene matches.

This chain links TRBV11-3 with TRBJ1-2; 8 bases are shared with TRBD1. J lost 2 bases, V lost 4 bases, and 9 bases had no gene match. The CDR3 has 16 amino acids. Germline V gives CDR1 SGHNT, CDR2 YENEEA. The CDR3 here is CASSSWTGKGNYGYTF. The CDR3 DNA reads TGTGCCAGCAGCTCCTGGACAGGGAAAGGGAACTATGGCTACACCTTC.

The V call is TRBV4-3, the J call TRBJ2-5, with D perhaps TRBD1 or TRBD2 (7 bases each). Germline CDR1 and CDR2: LGHNA and YSLEER. The CDR3 loop spans 14 amino acids. Deletions cut 0 bases from V and 12 bases from J, with 17 bases between. CDR3 residues: CASSQDSRRGTEYF. Here the CDR3 DNA reads TGCGCCAGCAGCCAAGATAGTCGGCGGGGGACAGAGTACTTC.

The J gene is TRBJ2-5, the V gene TRBV28, with D possibly TRBD1 on 6 matching bases. Deletions cut 3 bases from V and 2 bases from J, with 16 bases between. The V gene's germline CDR1 is MDHEN and CDR2 SYDVKM. CDR3 length: 16 amino acids. The CDR3 DNA follows: TGTGCCAGCAGTTTGGGGGCGGCTAGGGGACAAGAGACCCAGTACTTC. It codes for CASSLGAARGQETQYF.

About this clone itself: The sample contains more than one DNA sequence encoding this CDR3. The CDR3: CASSYSGRDTDTQYF. The CDR3, as DNA: TGTGCCAGCAGTTACTCCGGGAGGGACACAGATACGCAGTATTTT. The gene calls are TRBV6-5 and TRBJ2-3, with 8 bases fitting TRBD2. Germline V gene sequence: CDR1 MNHEY, CDR2 SVGAGI. The CDR3 consists of 15 residues. Trimming at V came to 0 bases and at J to 2 bases, leaving 1 base not matched to a gene.